Included here is one T cell receptor beta chain sequence, with context. In germline, CDR1 is MNHEY, CDR2 SMNVEV (reference sequence). Trimming took off 2 bases at V and 2 bases at J, with 7 bases between the two ends. This CDR3 is 13 amino acids long. Clones were read by immunoSEQ multiplex PCR, and TCRdb kept only the in-frame ones, dropping some. The table includes some 20,000 clones, 60% to 80% detected once. This sample was included in a study of OX40 agonist ivuxolimab in advanced cancers. The chain combines TRBV27 with TRBJ2-7; no firm D call. Sequences were derived from CD4+ or CD8+ T cells sorted from blood, sampled in a trial of the OX40 agonist ivuxolimab. The TCR comes from an adult with an advanced solid tumor such as melanoma, head and neck, liver or kidney cancer. As DNA, the CDR3 is TGTGCCAGCAGTTTAAACGGAGCCTACGAGCAGTACTTC. It yields the protein CASSLNGAYEQYF.